This note documents a single TCR beta chain sequence. Its specificity is unknown. The data were obtained in a study of T cell responses to AZD1222 COVID-19 vaccine. Study results and limitations: Most donors were white British, females outnumbered males, and clonal diversity was possibly underestimated. There were vaccine-associated CD4 TCRs across spike, dominant at 160-218 and 743-854.

Only in-frame clones appear in the TCRdb table, and some are missing; sequencing was by immunoSEQ multiplex PCR. The table records 45,000 to 65,000 clones, 60% to 80% of them present only once. Trimming shortened V by 4 bases and J by 2 bases, and 11 bases separated the two germline ends. This CDR3 spans 14 amino acids. CDR1 GTSNPN and CDR2 SVGIG come from the germline V gene (reference sequence). The sequence was obtained from an adult who received the AZD1222 COVID-19 vaccine. Here the sequenced sample was peripheral blood, taken 28 days after the second AZD1222 dose. V and J are TRBV30 and TRBJ2-2; weak D call: TRBD1 (5 bases). CDR3 sequence: CAWMKGENTGELFF. The CDR3 DNA follows: TGTGCCTGGATGAAAGGGGAAAACACCGGGGAGCTGTTTTTT.